This TCR beta chain was profiled in a study of T-cell memory formation after mild COVID-19. Findings of the study overall: CD4+ clones that contracted lay mainly in CM and EM; CD8+ ones lay in EMRA.

V shed 4 bases and J shed 5 bases, with 17 bases lying between them. Germline assignment: CDR1 SEHNR and CDR2 FQNEAQ (reference sequence). This CDR3 contains 15 residues. TCRdb ran MiXCR on the 5' RACE reads and lists one entry per CDR3 protein. The sample has 55,000 to 70,000 distinct CDR3 sequences, around a quarter seen once. This clonotype came up a few times. The antigen remains undetermined. The TCR was taken from a man between 18 and 29 years old who had mild COVID-19 (a few samples of this study predate the infection). Cell type and time point are not known. The specimen sequenced was PBMCs or a T cell subset sorted from them (not recorded which). The chain has TRBV7-9 and TRBJ2-5; either TRBD1 or TRBD2 may supply D (5 bases each). The CDR3 reads CASSSPRDGRETQYF. The CDR3 DNA sequence: TGTGCCAGCAGCTCCCCCCGGGACGGTCGGGAGACCCAGTACTTC.